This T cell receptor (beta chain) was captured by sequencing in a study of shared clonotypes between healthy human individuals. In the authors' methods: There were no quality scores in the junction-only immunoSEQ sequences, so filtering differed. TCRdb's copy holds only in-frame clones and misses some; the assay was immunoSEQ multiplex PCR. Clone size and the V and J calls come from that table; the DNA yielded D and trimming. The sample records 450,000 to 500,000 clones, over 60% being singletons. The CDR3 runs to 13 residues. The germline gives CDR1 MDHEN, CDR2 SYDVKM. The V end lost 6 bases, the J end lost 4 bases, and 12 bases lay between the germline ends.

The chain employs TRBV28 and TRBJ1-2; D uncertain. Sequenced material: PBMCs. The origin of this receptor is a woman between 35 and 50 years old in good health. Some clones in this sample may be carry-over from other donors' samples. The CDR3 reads CASRQTGAYGYTF. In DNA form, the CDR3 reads TGTGCCAGCAGGCAGACGGGAGCCTATGGCTACACCTTC.